These T cell receptor beta chains were read from a single sample in a study of blood T cell repertoires in COVID-19. Assay: immunoSEQ multiplex PCR; the TCRdb copy retains only in-frame clones and omits some. The top ten hold less than 4% of the sample, which has fewer than 300,000 clones, roughly 85% seen once. Sequenced sample: peripheral blood. These receptors originate from a woman aged 18-35 years with acute or convalescent COVID-19. Each CDR3 is given with its conserved first and last residue. Each record gives: clone size, J gene, D gene, V gene, CDR3 DNA, CDR3 protein. A D gene is named only where the DNA matches it firmly. Expanded clones are given a class, and other clones once, few, many or no size at all.

size: NA; J: TRBJ2-2; D: NA; V: TRBV28; DNA: TGTGCCACCGATCCAGGGTACGCGGAAATGAACACCGGGGAGCTGTTTTTT; CDR3: CATDPGYAEMNTGELFF
size: NA; J: TRBJ2-7; D: NA; V: TRBV6-5; DNA: TGTGCCAGCAGAAGTACAGACACAAGCTCCTACGAGCAGTACTTC; CDR3: CASRSTDTSSYEQYF
size: NA; J: TRBJ1-1; D: TRBD1; V: TRBV11-2; DNA: TGTGCCAGCAGCCGGCAGGGGGCGTCGGGCACTGAAGCTTTCTTT; CDR3: CASSRQGASGTEAFF
size: NA; J: TRBJ1-1; D: NA; V: TRBV3-1/TRBV3-2; DNA: TGTGCCAGCAGCCAAGATACCCCGAGAACTGAAGCTTTCTTT; CDR3: CASSQDTPRTEAFF
size: NA; J: TRBJ2-3; D: NA; V: TRBV9; DNA: TGTGCCAGCAGCGTAGTTTCCGGCACAGATACGCAGTATTTT; CDR3: CASSVVSGTDTQYF
size: few; J: TRBJ1-4; D: NA; V: TRBV29-1; DNA: TGCAGCGCTGGAACAGGGTGGGAAAAACTGTTTTTT; CDR3: CSAGTGWEKLFF
size: few; J: TRBJ1-1; D: NA; V: TRBV28; DNA: TGTGCCAGCAGTTTAGGTACAACTGAAGCTTTCTTT; CDR3: CASSLGTTEAFF
size: NA; J: TRBJ1-2; D: TRBD1; V: TRBV3-1/TRBV3-2; DNA: TGTGCCAGCAGCCAAGAGGAGACAGGGGGATACACCTTC; CDR3: CASSQEETGGYTF
size: NA; J: TRBJ2-1; D: TRBD1; V: TRBV4-2; DNA: TGTGCCAGCAGCCATGGGGACAGGGGGCTGGATAGCGGGGGCTCCTACAATGAGCAGTTCTTC; CDR3: CASSHGDRGLDSGGSYNEQFF
size: NA; J: TRBJ1-3; D: NA; V: TRBV5-1; DNA: TGCGCCAGCAGCTTGGTTGGAGAAAACTCTGGAAACACCATATATTTT; CDR3: CASSLVGENSGNTIYF
size: once; J: TRBJ2-5; D: TRBD1; V: TRBV11-2; DNA: TGTGCCAGCAGCAGAGGACAGGGGGCGTCGGAGACCCAGTACTTC; CDR3: CASSRGQGASETQYF
size: NA; J: TRBJ2-1; D: TRBD2; V: TRBV30; DNA: TGTGCCTGGAACGGACTAGCGGGAAGCTCCTACAATGAGCAGTTCTTC; CDR3: CAWNGLAGSSYNEQFF
size: NA; J: TRBJ2-1; D: NA; V: TRBV11-1; DNA: TGTGCCAGCAGCCCTGGGGGGGGCTTCTGGTACAATGAGCAGTTCTTC; CDR3: CASSPGGGFWYNEQFF
size: NA; J: TRBJ2-3; D: NA; V: TRBV4-1; DNA: TGCGCCAGCAGCCAAGAGGGACTTCCTAGCACAGATACGCAGTATTTT; CDR3: CASSQEGLPSTDTQYF
size: NA; J: TRBJ1-1; D: NA; V: TRBV18; DNA: TGTGCCAGCTCACCTTCGGTCAACACTGAAGCTTTCTTT; CDR3: CASSPSVNTEAFF
size: NA; J: TRBJ2-7; D: TRBD2; V: TRBV28; DNA: TGTGCCAGCAGTTTGGGTTTGGTAGCGGGACCCTACGAGCAGTACTTC; CDR3: CASSLGLVAGPYEQYF
size: NA; J: TRBJ1-4; D: TRBD1; V: TRBV6-5; DNA: TGTGCCAGCAGTACCCACAGGGGAACTAATGAAAAACTGTTTTTT; CDR3: CASSTHRGTNEKLFF
size: once; J: TRBJ2-7; D: NA; V: TRBV14; DNA: TGTGCCAGCAGCCAGGGGGGCTCCTACGAGCAGTACTTC; CDR3: CASSQGGSYEQYF
size: NA; J: TRBJ2-2; D: TRBD2; V: TRBV19; DNA: TGTGCCAGTAGTATCCGGACTAGCGGGTCGAACACCGGGGAGCTGTTTTTT; CDR3: CASSIRTSGSNTGELFF
size: once; J: TRBJ1-1; D: TRBD1; V: TRBV5-1; DNA: TGCGCCAGCAGCTTGACGGGACAGGGGAACACTGAAGCTTTCTTT; CDR3: CASSLTGQGNTEAFF
size: NA; J: TRBJ1-1; D: NA; V: TRBV5-1; DNA: TGCGCCAGCAGCCACCAGGGTGGGAAGACTGAAGCTTTCTTT; CDR3: CASSHQGGKTEAFF
size: NA; J: TRBJ2-7; D: TRBD2; V: TRBV19; DNA: TGTGCCAGTAGTATTCTAGCGGGAGACTACGAGCAGTACTTC; CDR3: CASSILAGDYEQYF
size: NA; J: TRBJ2-2; D: NA; V: TRBV12-3/TRBV12-4; DNA: TGTGCCAGTAACAGGGAATCCGGGGAGCTGTTTTTT; CDR3: CASNRESGELFF
size: NA; J: TRBJ2-1; D: NA; V: TRBV3-1/TRBV3-2; DNA: TGTGCCAGCAGCCTCTCTCCCTACAATGAGCAGTTCTTC; CDR3: CASSLSPYNEQFF
size: NA; J: TRBJ1-2; D: TRBD1; V: TRBV4-3; DNA: TGCGCCAGCAGCCAGGGCAGGGGGCGCTTTGGCTATGGCTACACCTTC; CDR3: CASSQGRGRFGYGYTF